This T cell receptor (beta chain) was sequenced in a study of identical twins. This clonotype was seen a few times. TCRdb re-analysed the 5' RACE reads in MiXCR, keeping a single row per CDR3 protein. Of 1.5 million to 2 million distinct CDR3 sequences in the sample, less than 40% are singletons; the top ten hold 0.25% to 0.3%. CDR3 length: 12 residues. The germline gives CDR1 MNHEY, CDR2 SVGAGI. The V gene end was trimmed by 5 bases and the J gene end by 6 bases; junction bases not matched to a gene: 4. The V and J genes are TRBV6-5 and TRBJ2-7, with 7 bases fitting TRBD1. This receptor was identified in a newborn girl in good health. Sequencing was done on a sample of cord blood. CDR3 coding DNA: TGTGCCAGCAGTCAGACAGGGACCGAGCAGTACTTC. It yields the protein CASSQTGTEQYF.